The rows below give T cell receptor beta chains drawn from one sample of a study of early T cells in non-severe SARS-CoV-2 infection. One entry per CDR3 protein results from TCRdb running MiXCR on the 5' RACE reads. The sample shows approximately 81,000 distinct CDR3 sequences, over 11% of them seen only once. Sequencing was done on a sample of whole blood. These TCRs come from an adult who was a healthcare worker with PCR-confirmed SARS-CoV-2 infection or an uninfected control (not recorded which). Both conserved end residues are part of each CDR3. A D gene is named only where the DNA matches it firmly. The size field is filled for only some rows; it gives once, few, many or a size class.

J gene: TRBJ2-1
D gene: .
V gene: TRBV29-1
clone size: .
CDR3 DNA: TGCAGCGTTGAGCGTCAGGCTGGTTACAATGAGCAGTTCTTC
CDR3 protein: CSVERQAGYNEQFF

J gene: TRBJ2-4
D gene: TRBD1
V gene: TRBV10-3
clone size: many
CDR3 DNA: TGTGCCGTCTCCGGGACAGGGAACATTCAGTACTTC
CDR3 protein: CAVSGTGNIQYF

J gene: TRBJ2-5
D gene: .
V gene: TRBV9
clone size: .
CDR3 DNA: TGTGCCAGTTGTAGCCAAGAGACCCAGTACTTC
CDR3 protein: CASCSQETQYF

J gene: TRBJ2-3
D gene: TRBD1
V gene: TRBV5-1
clone size: few
CDR3 DNA: TGCGCCAGCAGCTTGAGCCCCGACAGGGGATCAGATACGCAGTATTTT
CDR3 protein: CASSLSPDRGSDTQYF

J gene: TRBJ1-2
D gene: TRBD1
V gene: TRBV4-2
clone size: many
CDR3 DNA: TGTGCCAGCAGCCAAGTTGGGGACAGAGGTGGCTACACCTTC
CDR3 protein: CASSQVGDRGGYTF

J gene: TRBJ2-3
D gene: .
V gene: TRBV20-1
clone size: .
CDR3 DNA: TGCAGTGCCGCGCTCCGGGACTGGAGCACAGATACGCAGTATTTT
CDR3 protein: CSAALRDWSTDTQYF

J gene: TRBJ2-7
D gene: TRBD2
V gene: TRBV12-3/TRBV12-4
clone size: .
CDR3 DNA: TGTGCCAGCAGCCAGAGCGGGGGGGCCTACGAGCAGTACTTC
CDR3 protein: CASSQSGGAYEQYF

J gene: TRBJ2-1
D gene: .
V gene: TRBV11-3
clone size: .
CDR3 DNA: TGTGCCAGCAGCCAGCAGTCGGGGGCTCGGTACAATGAGCAGTTCTTC
CDR3 protein: CASSQQSGARYNEQFF

J gene: TRBJ1-1
D gene: .
V gene: TRBV7-9
clone size: .
CDR3 DNA: TGTGCCAGCAGCTTAAAGGGAGTAGCGGGAGACCGGGAATTT
CDR3 protein: CASSLKGVAGDREF

J gene: TRBJ2-1
D gene: .
V gene: TRBV21-1
clone size: .
CDR3 DNA: TGTGCCAGCGGCCCAGGCAATGAGCAGTTCTTC
CDR3 protein: CASGPGNEQFF